Below, 9 T cell receptor beta chains from the same sample are listed, as sequenced in a study of blood T cell repertoires in COVID-19 (dated by TCRdb to 2018 to 2020). Library prep was done by the immunoSEQ multiplex PCR assay. Held by TCRdb, this immuneACCESS table contains in-frame sequences only and omits some clones. Under half of the omission traces to an unresolved V gene where checked; the cause of the rest is unknown. The sample yields 200,000 to 300,000 clones; approximately 91% were counted once. Under 3% of the sample rests with the top ten. Material: peripheral blood. The receptors stem from a young adult with COVID-19, enrolled during active disease.

The gene calls are TRBV6-6 and TRBJ1-1; 7 bases align to TRBD1. Germline V lookup: CDR1 MNHNY, CDR2 SVGAGI (reference sequence). J gave up 4 bases and V 7 bases, and 9 bases lay outside the gene matches. The length of the CDR3 is 14 residues. The CDR3 nucleotides are TGTGCCAGCATCCTCGATTCAGGGGGCACTGAAGCTTTCTTT. This translates into CASILDSGGTEAFF.

The chain has TRBV7-2 and TRBJ2-3; 7 bases match TRBD2. The germline V gene has CDR1 SGHTA and CDR2 FQGNSA. The CDR3 totals 13 residues. V shed 3 bases and J 5 bases; nucleotides not matched to a gene: 2. CDR3 sequence (DNA): TGTGCCAGCAGCTTTGGGGGGGTAGATACGCAGTATTTT. Its translation is CASSFGGVDTQYF. Supplemented by reference TRBV7-2 and TRBJ2-3, the full variable domain reads GAGVSQSPSNKVTEKGKDVELRCDPISGHTALYWYRQSLGQGLEFLIYFQGNSAPDKSGLPSDRFSAERTGGSVSTLTIQRTQQEDSAVYLCASSFGGVDTQYFGPGTRLTVL.

This clone has a single count. This chain uses TRBV9 with TRBJ2-6, with 9 bases fitting TRBD2. Germline CDR1 is SGDLS and CDR2 is YYNGEE. J lost 4 bases, V lost 4 bases, and 6 bases had no gene match. The CDR3 runs 16 residues. The CDR3 nucleotides are TGTGCCAGCAGCCCCTTAGCGGGAGACGGGGCCAACGTCCTGACTTTC. Translated, it gives CASSPLAGDGANVLTF. Full variable domain (remainder filled in from reference TRBV9 and TRBJ2-6): DSGVTQTPKHLITATGQRVTLRCSPRSGDLSVYWYQQSLDQGLQFLIQYYNGEERAKGNILERFSAQQFPDLHSELNLSSLELGDSALYFCASSPLAGDGANVLTFGAGSRLTVL.

The V gene is TRBV27, the J gene TRBJ1-1, with a possible D match to TRBD1 (6 bases). Looked up from germline, CDR1 is MNHEY and CDR2 is SMNVEV (reference sequence). Trimming stripped 2 bases from V and 0 bases from J, with 10 bases between. The CDR3 has 15 residues. The CDR3 spells CASSLGGGLNTEAFF. The CDR3 DNA is TGTGCCAGCAGTTTAGGCGGGGGCTTGAACACTGAAGCTTTCTTT.

V usage is TRBV28 and J usage is TRBJ2-3; 8 bases agree with TRBD1. Germline loops: CDR1 MDHEN, CDR2 SYDVKM. The CDR3 has 15 residues. Unmatched junction bases numbered 7, after V lost 8 bases and J lost 0 bases. In DNA form, the CDR3 reads TGTGCCAGCCTAGGGACAGGAACTAGCACAGATACGCAGTATTTT. Translated, it gives CASLGTGTSTDTQYF.

This chain joins TRBV6-2 or TRBV6-3 and TRBJ1-5; the D gene is possibly TRBD1 (5 bases). There are 16 residues in the CDR3. V lost 5 bases and J lost 0, with 14 bases in between. The germline V gene has CDR1 MNHEY and CDR2 SVGEGT. The CDR3 reads CASSKAGGDSNQPQHF. In DNA form, the CDR3 reads TGTGCCAGCAGTAAAGCGGGGGGAGATAGCAATCAGCCCCAGCATTTT.

DNA of the CDR3: TGCAGCGTTCCGGGACAGGGAGCCACTGAAGCTTTCTTT. Protein product: CSVPGQGATEAFF. The chain combines TRBV29-1 with TRBJ1-1; TRBD1 matches at 9 bases. The germline CDR1 and CDR2 sequences are SQVTM and ANQGSEA. The CDR3 covers 13 residues. V shed 5 bases and J 4 bases; nucleotides not matched to a gene: 5.

The V call is TRBV15, the J call TRBJ2-1; 12 positions match TRBD2. The length of the CDR3 is 14 residues. Germline assignment: CDR1 LNHNV and CDR2 YYDKDF (reference sequence). V lost 5 bases to trimming and J lost 6 bases; unmatched junction nucleotides: 2. CDR3: CATSPTSGSNEQFF. CDR3 sequence (DNA): TGTGCCACCAGCCCGACTAGCGGGAGCAATGAGCAGTTCTTC. Filled out from reference TRBV15 and TRBJ2-1, the complete variable domain reads DAMVIQNPRYQVTQFGKPVTLSCSQTLNHNVMYWYQQKSSQAPKLLFHYYDKDFNNEADTPDNFQSRRPNTSFCFLDIRSPGLGDTAMYLCATSPTSGSNEQFFGPGTRLTVL.

This chain joins TRBV6-5 and TRBJ2-5; 7 bases align to TRBD2. The germline gives CDR1 MNHEY, CDR2 SVGAGI. The length of the CDR3 is 15 residues. V shed 5 bases, J shed 7 bases, and the junction held 13 bases outside the gene matches. The CDR3 DNA sequence: TGTGCCAGCAGTCCCCTCACAACTAGCGCTGGGACCCAGTACTTC. This encodes CASSPLTTSAGTQYF.